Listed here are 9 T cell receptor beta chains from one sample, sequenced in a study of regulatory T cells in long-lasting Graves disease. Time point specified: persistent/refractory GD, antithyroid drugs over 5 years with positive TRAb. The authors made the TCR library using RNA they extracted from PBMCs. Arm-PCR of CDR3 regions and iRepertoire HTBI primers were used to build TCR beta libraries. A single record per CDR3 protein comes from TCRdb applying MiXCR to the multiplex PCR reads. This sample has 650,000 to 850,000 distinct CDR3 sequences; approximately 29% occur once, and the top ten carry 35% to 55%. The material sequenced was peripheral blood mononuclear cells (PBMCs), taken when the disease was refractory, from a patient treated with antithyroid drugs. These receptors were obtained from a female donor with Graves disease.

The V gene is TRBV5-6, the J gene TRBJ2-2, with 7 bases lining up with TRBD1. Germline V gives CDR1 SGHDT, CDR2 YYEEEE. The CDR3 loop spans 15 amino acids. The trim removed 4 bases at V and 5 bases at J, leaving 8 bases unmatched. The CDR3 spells CASSPQTGRTGELFF. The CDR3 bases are TGTGCCAGCAGCCCGCAGACAGGGAGAACCGGGGAGCTGTTTTTT.

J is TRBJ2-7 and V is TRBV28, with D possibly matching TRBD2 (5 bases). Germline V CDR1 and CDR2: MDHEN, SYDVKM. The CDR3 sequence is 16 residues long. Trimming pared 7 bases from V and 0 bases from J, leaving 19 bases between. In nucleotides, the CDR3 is TGTGCCAGCACCCTTAACTTAGGTAGCGTCTCCTACGAGCAGTACTTC. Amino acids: CASTLNLGSVSYEQYF.

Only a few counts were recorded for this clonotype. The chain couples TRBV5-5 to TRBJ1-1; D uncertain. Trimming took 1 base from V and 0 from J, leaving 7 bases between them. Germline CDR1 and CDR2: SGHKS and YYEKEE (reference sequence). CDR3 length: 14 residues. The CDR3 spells CASSLLIMNTEAFF. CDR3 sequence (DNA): TGTGCCAGCAGCTTGCTGATCATGAACACTGAAGCTTTCTTT.

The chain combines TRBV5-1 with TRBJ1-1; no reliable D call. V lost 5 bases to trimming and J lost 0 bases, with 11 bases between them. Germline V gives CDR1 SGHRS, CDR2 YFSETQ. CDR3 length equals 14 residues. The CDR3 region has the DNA TGCGCCAGCAGGGGATTGGGGATGAACACTGAAGCTTTCTTT. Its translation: CASRGLGMNTEAFF.

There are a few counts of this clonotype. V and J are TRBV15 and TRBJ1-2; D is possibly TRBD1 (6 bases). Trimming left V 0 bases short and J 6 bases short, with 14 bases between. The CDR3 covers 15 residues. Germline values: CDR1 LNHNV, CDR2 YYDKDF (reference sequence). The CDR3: CATSREYVGGDGYTF. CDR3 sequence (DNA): TGTGCCACCAGCAGAGAATATGTAGGGGGAGATGGCTACACCTTC.

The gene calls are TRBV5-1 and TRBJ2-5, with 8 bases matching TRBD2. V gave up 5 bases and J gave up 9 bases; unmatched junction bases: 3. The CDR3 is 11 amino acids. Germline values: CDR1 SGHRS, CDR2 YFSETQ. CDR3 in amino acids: CASSREGAQYF. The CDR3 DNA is TGCGCCAGCAGTCGGGAGGGGGCCCAGTACTTC.

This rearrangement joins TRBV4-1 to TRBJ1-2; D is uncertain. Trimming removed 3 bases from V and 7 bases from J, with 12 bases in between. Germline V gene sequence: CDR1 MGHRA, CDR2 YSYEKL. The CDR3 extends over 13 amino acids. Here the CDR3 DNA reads TGCGCCAGCAGCCATCCGGGTGTCGGTGGCTACACCTTC. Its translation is CASSHPGVGGYTF.

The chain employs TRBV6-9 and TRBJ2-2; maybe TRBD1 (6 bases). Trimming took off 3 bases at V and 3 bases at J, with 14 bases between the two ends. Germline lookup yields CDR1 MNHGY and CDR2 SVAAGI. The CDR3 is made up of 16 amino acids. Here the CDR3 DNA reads TGTGCCAGCAGTTACGCCCGGGACACTTACACCGGGGAGCTGTTTTTT. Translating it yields CASSYARDTYTGELFF.

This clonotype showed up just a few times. This CDR3 reads CASSARPGTGGLSIMNTEAFF. CDR3 coding DNA: TGTGCCAGCAGCGCCCGTCCCGGGACAGGGGGCTTATCTATAATGAACACTGAAGCTTTCTTT. The V and J genes are TRBV9 and TRBJ1-1, with TRBD1 matching 12 bases. This CDR3 contains 21 residues. Unmatched junction bases numbered 18, after V lost 3 bases and J lost 0 bases. CDR1 is SGDLS, CDR2 YYNGEE, per germline.